These 28 T cell receptor beta chains share one sample of origin, sequenced in a study of T cells after yellow fever vaccination. TCRdb reprocessed the 5' RACE reads via MiXCR and lists one record per CDR3 protein. The sample includes around 500,000 distinct CDR3 sequences, about a fifth of them seen just once. The sequenced sample was PBMCs, obtained roughly 20 days after the first yellow fever vaccination. Receptors were obtained from a man between 18 and 29 years old who received the YFV17D yellow fever vaccine.

This clonotype was counted between two and nine times. V and J are TRBV20-1 and TRBJ1-1; possible D gene TRBD1, 6 bases. The CDR3 is 20 residues long. Trimming removed 1 base from V and 0 bases from J, with 27 bases in between. The V gene's germline CDR1 is DFQATT and CDR2 SNEGSKA (reference sequence). The CDR3 DNA is TGCAGTGCTAGAGCTCCGCAGGGAGGGGGGAAATATGGGGTGAACACTGAAGCTTTCTTT. Translation: CSARAPQGGGKYGVNTEAFF.

This clonotype has a handful of counts. The chain carries TRBV12-3 or TRBV12-4 and TRBJ1-1, with 9 positions matching TRBD1. V shed 7 bases and J 6 bases; nucleotides not matched to a gene: 12. CDR3 length: 15 residues. CDR3 sequence reads: CASISQADRGSEAFF. DNA of the CDR3: TGTGCCAGCATTTCCCAAGCGGACAGGGGTTCTGAAGCTTTCTTT.

The rearrangement uses TRBV27 and TRBJ2-1; 9 bases agree with TRBD1. The V gene end was trimmed by 5 bases and the J gene end by 3 bases; junction bases not matched to a gene: 11. Germline CDR1 MNHEY, CDR2 SMNVEV (reference sequence). This CDR3 spans 17 amino acids. The CDR3 sequence is CASSNHPPGQGYNEQFF. The DNA for the CDR3 is TGTGCCAGCAGTAACCACCCTCCGGGACAGGGCTACAATGAGCAGTTCTTC.

The genes are TRBV4-3 and TRBJ2-5; either TRBD1 or TRBD2 may supply D (5 bases each). Germline V CDR1 and CDR2: LGHNA, YSLEER. The CDR3 sequence is 14 residues long. V was shortened by 0 bases and J by 5 bases, with 10 bases between the two germline ends. CDR3 sequence (DNA): TGCGCCAGCAGCCAAGATGAGGGGCGGGAGACCCAGTACTTC. Its translation: CASSQDEGRETQYF.

In this sample, this clonotype turned up a few times. The genes are TRBV3-1 and TRBJ2-1, with 7 bases fitting TRBD1. V shed 6 bases, J shed 2 bases, and the junction held 4 bases outside the gene matches. This CDR3 contains 14 residues. Germline lookup yields CDR1 LGHDT and CDR2 YNNKEL (reference sequence). CDR3 protein: CASRGTVPYNEQFF. CDR3 nucleotide sequence: TGTGCCAGCAGGGGGACAGTTCCCTACAATGAGCAGTTCTTC.

This chain uses TRBV29-1 with TRBJ2-1; D may be TRBD1 (6 bases). V shed 5 bases and J shed 8 bases, with 13 bases lying between them. CDR1 and CDR2 (germline): SQVTM, ANQGSEA. The CDR3 has 12 residues. For the CDR3, the DNA is TGCAGCGTTAGCGCCAGGGGCGATGAGCAGTTCTTC. It translates to CSVSARGDEQFF.

This clonotype was recorded a few times. The chain is built from TRBV6-5 and TRBJ1-3; a weak D match, TRBD1 (5 bases). Trimming stripped 8 bases from V and 2 bases from J, with 7 bases between. Germline V gene sequence: CDR1 MNHEY, CDR2 SVGAGI. This CDR3 region has 12 residues. The CDR3 reads CASGAPGNTIYF. The DNA of the CDR3 is TGTGCCAGCGGGGCACCTGGAAACACCATATATTTT.

This clonotype was seen a few times. This sequence joins TRBV20-1 and TRBJ1-2, with no clear D. Germline V gives CDR1 DFQATT, CDR2 SNEGSKA (reference sequence). Deletions cut 2 bases from V and 1 base from J, with 8 bases between. This CDR3 is built from 13 residues. The CDR3 bases are TGCAGTGCTAGAAGTGGGGATAACTATGGCTACACCTTC. Amino acid sequence: CSARSGDNYGYTF.

This chain uses TRBV20-1 with TRBJ1-1; the D is unclear. Germline V gene data show CDR1 as DFQATT and CDR2 as SNEGSKA (reference sequence). The CDR3 loop spans 11 amino acids. CDR3 sequence reads: CSALQLTEAFF. The CDR3 DNA sequence: TGCAGCGCACTCCAGCTCACTGAAGCTTTCTTT.

For this clonotype: One end of the junction is discordant with germline, which a read error may explain. The chain employs TRBV2 and TRBJ2-7, with D maybe TRBD1 (5 bases). The CDR3 is made up of 12 amino acids. Germline assignment: CDR1 SNHLY and CDR2 FYNNEI. CDR3 loop: CASSEARGEQYF. In DNA form, the CDR3 reads TGTGCCAGCAGCGAAGCAAGGGGCGAGCAGTACTTC.

The chain carries TRBV29-1 and TRBJ2-3, with D perhaps matching TRBD1 (5 bases). The germline V gene encodes CDR1 SQVTM and CDR2 ANQGSEA. Trimming stripped 3 bases from V and 1 base from J, with 8 bases between. This CDR3 contains 13 residues. CDR3 nucleotide sequence: TGCAGCGTTGATGGCAGGGGCACAGATACGCAGTATTTT. The encoded protein is CSVDGRGTDTQYF.

This clonotype was recorded at least ten times. V gene TRBV7-2 combines with J gene TRBJ2-7, with 9 bases matching TRBD2. Per the germline V gene, CDR1 is SGHTA and CDR2 is FQGNSA. The CDR3 is made up of 16 amino acids. The V and J ends lost 1 base and 5 bases, in that order; junction bases with no gene match: 9. The CDR3 protein is CASSLEGGGAGHEQYV. For the CDR3, the DNA is TGTGCCAGCAGCTTAGAAGGCGGGGGGGCCGGTCACGAGCAGTACGTC.

This clonotype was detected a few times. The genes are TRBV29-1 and TRBJ1-2; D not certain. The CDR3 spans 16 residues. Germline V lookup: CDR1 SQVTM, CDR2 ANQGSEA. Trimming took 4 bases from V and 7 from J, leaving 25 bases between them. For the CDR3, the DNA is TGCAGCGTTGTTCCTTCGACGTCCCTCCTTCGCGGTGGCTACACCTTC. It translates to CSVVPSTSLLRGGYTF. Filled out from reference TRBV29-1 and TRBJ1-2, the complete variable domain reads SAVISQKPSRDICQRGTSLTIQCQVDSQVTMMFWYRQQPGQSLTLIATANQGSEATYESGFVIDKFPISRPNLTFSTLTVSNMSPEDSSIYLCSVVPSTSLLRGGYTFGSGTRLTVV.

Details on this clonotype: This sequence may be a read error, since a much larger clone differs from it by one base. The chain couples TRBV6-5 to TRBJ2-7; D not resolved. Germline CDR1 and CDR2: MNHEY and SVGAGI. Trimming took off 7 bases at V and 3 bases at J, with 7 bases between the two ends. CDR3 length: 11 amino acids. In DNA form, the CDR3 reads TGTGCCAGCACCCGTAACTACGAGCAGTACTTC. Translated: CASTRNYEQYF.

This clonotype has a count of ten or more. V is TRBV5-1 and J is TRBJ1-1; no clear D. V was clipped by 4 bases and J by 5 bases, with 15 bases between them. Germline V CDR1 and CDR2: SGHRS, YFSETQ. This CDR3 spans 14 amino acids. The CDR3 sequence is CASSALPTGTEAFF. The CDR3 region has the DNA TGCGCCAGCAGCGCCCTTCCGACTGGGACTGAAGCTTTCTTT.

J is TRBJ2-5 and V is TRBV20-1; unclear D gene. Germline CDR1 and CDR2: DFQATT and SNEGSKA (reference sequence). Trimming left V 6 bases short and J 1 base short, with 15 bases between. The CDR3 extends over 14 amino acids. CDR3 sequence: CSATRPAGQETQYF. The DNA of the CDR3 is TGCAGTGCCACGCGTCCGGCTGGCCAAGAGACCCAGTACTTC.

The chain carries TRBV29-1 and TRBJ1-4; D not resolved. In germline, CDR1 is SQVTM, CDR2 ANQGSEA. Trimming removed 7 bases from V and 8 bases from J, with 14 bases in between. This CDR3 region has 12 residues. The CDR3 sequence: CSAGWSGEKLFF. Written as DNA, the CDR3 is TGCAGCGCCGGTTGGTCGGGGGAAAAACTGTTTTTT.

This clonotype was counted between two and nine times. This chain links TRBV5-1 with TRBJ2-1, with 8 bases matching TRBD1. Germline trimming cut 0 bases from V and 5 bases from J; bases unmatched to any gene: 4. This CDR3 contains 15 residues. Germline V gene lookup returns CDR1 SGHRS and CDR2 YFSETQ. CDR3 nucleotide sequence: TGCGCCAGCAGCTTGGCAGGGGGCGTTAACAATGAGCAGTTCTTC. Its protein product is CASSLAGGVNNEQFF.

This clonotype appeared a few times. V is TRBV5-1 and J is TRBJ2-5; 9 bases fit TRBD1. CDR1 and CDR2 (germline): SGHRS, YFSETQ. Unmatched junction bases numbered 4, after V lost 0 bases and J lost 4 bases. The CDR3 totals 15 residues. The CDR3 DNA reads TGCGCCAGCAGCTTGGAAACGGGACAGGGAGAGACCCAGTACTTC. Its protein product is CASSLETGQGETQYF.

The rearrangement links TRBV11-3 to TRBJ2-5, with D unresolved. Germline-derived CDR1 and CDR2 are SGHNT and YENEEA. The CDR3 runs 15 residues. The V end lost 2 bases, the J end lost 1 base, and 11 bases lay between the germline ends. The CDR3 DNA reads TGTGCCAGCAGCTTAAGGTCTCACCGCCAAGAGACCCAGTACTTC. Protein product: CASSLRSHRQETQYF.

The genes are TRBV5-4 and TRBJ2-7; 7 bases align to TRBD1. The CDR3 is 14 amino acids. V was clipped by 3 bases and J by 3 bases; unmatched bases: 6. In germline, CDR1 is SGHNT, CDR2 YYREEE (reference sequence). The CDR3 loop reads CASSSGGQVYEQYV. In DNA form, the CDR3 reads TGTGCCAGCAGCTCCGGTGGACAGGTCTACGAGCAGTACGTC.

The chain combines TRBV7-2 with TRBJ2-3, with 11 bases aligning to TRBD2. The ends lost 5 bases at V and 7 bases at J; junction bases unmatched: 8. The CDR3 has 15 residues. Germline V gene lookup returns CDR1 SGHTA and CDR2 FQGNSA. CDR3 sequence reads: CASSRGLAGPYTQYF. The CDR3 DNA sequence: TGTGCCAGCAGCCGAGGACTAGCGGGCCCATATACGCAGTATTTT.

V gene TRBV4-3 combines with J gene TRBJ1-4, with 8 bases matching TRBD1. The CDR3 runs 14 residues. CDR1 is LGHNA and CDR2 is YSLEER in the germline V gene. Trimming took 4 bases from V and 8 from J; bases not matched to a gene: 6. The CDR3 nucleotides are TGCGCCAGCAGCCGGACAGGGCTCATGGAAAAACTGTTTTTT. It specifies CASSRTGLMEKLFF.

The genes are TRBV29-1 and TRBJ2-3; possibly TRBD1 for D (5 bases). Trimming stripped 0 bases from V and 0 bases from J, with 7 bases between. The germline V gene encodes CDR1 SQVTM and CDR2 ANQGSEA. CDR3 length: 14 amino acids. The CDR3 DNA follows: TGCAGCGTTGAAGACAGGGCGAGCACAGATACGCAGTATTTT. Protein: CSVEDRASTDTQYF.

This clonotype was detected only a few times. The J gene is TRBJ1-2, the V gene TRBV6-5; D remains unclear. The V end lost 6 bases, the J end lost 2 bases, and 10 bases lay between the germline ends. CDR3 size: 13 residues. CDR1 is MNHEY and CDR2 is SVGAGI in the germline V gene. CDR3 amino acids: CASRLTENYGYTF. CDR3 bases: TGTGCCAGCAGATTGACTGAAAACTATGGCTACACCTTC.

The sample holds a few counts of this clonotype. The chain employs TRBV6-6 and TRBJ1-2; 7 nucleotides match TRBD1. The germline CDR1 and CDR2 sequences are MNHNY and SVGAGI (reference sequence). With 4 bases clipped from V and 3 bases from J, the junction kept 2 bases outside the gene matches. This CDR3 is built from 13 residues. As DNA, the CDR3 is TGTGCCAGCAGTTCACAGGGGTACTATGGCTACACCTTC. Protein sequence: CASSSQGYYGYTF.

The chain joins TRBV9 to TRBJ2-1, with D perhaps TRBD2 (6 bases). Between the trimmed V and J ends, which lost 3 bases and 8 bases, there was a span of 18 bases. The CDR3 is 15 amino acids. Germline V gene data show CDR1 as SGDLS and CDR2 as YYNGEE. Here the CDR3 reads CASSGTGLPGDEQFF. CDR3 bases: TGTGCCAGCAGCGGGACGGGGCTCCCGGGGGATGAGCAGTTCTTC.

The chain combines TRBV11-2 with TRBJ2-7, with 7 bases fitting TRBD1. The CDR3 is made up of 15 amino acids. Per germline, CDR1 SGHAT and CDR2 FQNNGV. Trimming cost V 0 bases and J 2 bases; bases outside gene matches: 4. DNA for the CDR3: TGTGCCAGCAGCTTAGAACAGGGGACCCCCTACGAGCAGTACTTC. It translates to CASSLEQGTPYEQYF.